A single T cell receptor (beta chain) is shown here with its context. Its antigen is as yet unknown. This entry is derived from a study of T cells in Graves' hyperthyroidism and ophthalmopathy. RNA transcripts gave rise to amplified TCR beta CDR3 regions. The primer set for the first-round RT-PCR of the TCR CDR3 was HTBI. TCRdb fed the multiplex PCR reads into MiXCR, producing one record per CDR3 protein. The sample lists fewer than 650,000 distinct CDR3 sequences; approximately 48% were seen once. This CDR3 has 14 residues. Trimming pared 5 bases from V and 6 bases from J, leaving 16 bases between. Germline assignment: CDR1 SEHNR and CDR2 FQNEAQ (reference sequence). Study conclusions and caveats: Expanded thyroid clonotypes (above 0.001) were mostly also found in blood.

Uncontrolled infection, other autoimmune disease, pregnancy and lactation each barred patients from inclusion. For the diagnoses, clinical symptoms, serum thyroxine and TRAb, thyroid ultrasound and orbital computed tomography were used. The sample consisted of peripheral blood or thyroid tissue (not recorded which). J is TRBJ2-5 and V is TRBV7-9, with D tentatively TRBD1 or TRBD2 (5 bases each). The clonotype originates from an adult woman with Graves' disease, either hyperthyroidism or ophthalmopathy (not recorded which). The CDR3 DNA follows: TGTGCCAGCAGCCACGATCGGGGCCTGCAGACCCAGTACTTC. Amino acid sequence: CASSHDRGLQTQYF.